The clone carrying this TCR beta chain turned up a few times. The target antigen is unknown. This sample is part of a study of cytomegalovirus exposure and HLA in healthy donors. PCR used 60 Vbeta primers and 13 Jbeta primers. This table comes from immunoSEQ multiplex PCR, and its TCRdb copy is limited to in-frame clones, with some not included. The repertoire holds roughly 240,000 clones, with more than 75% as singletons. General study findings and limits: In a later analysis, several top co-occurrence clusters appeared linked to parvovirus B19, influenza, CMV and Epstein-Barr virus. Presence/absence analyses assumed roughly uniform sequencing depth across donors, which may not hold.

The ends were cut back, 7 bases at V and 1 base at J, with 12 bases in the middle. The CDR3 is 13 amino acids. Germline values: CDR1 SGHRS, CDR2 YFSETQ. The material sequenced was PBMCs. This TCR came from a girl under 10 years old in good health and CMV-seronegative. The chain carries TRBV5-1 and TRBJ2-7, with D perhaps matching TRBD1 (5 bases). The CDR3: CASRQGQSYEQYF. CDR3 coding DNA: TGCGCCAGCCGCCAAGGACAATCCTACGAGCAGTACTTC.